These T cell receptor beta chains were read from a single sample in a study of CD8 T cells in ankylosing spondylitis. TCRdb itself ran the 5' RACE reads through MiXCR, one entry per CDR3 protein. The data hold approximately 25,000 distinct CDR3 sequences, with just over 2.5% observed a single time. Specimen: blood, either unsorted or a sorted T cell fraction (not recorded which). Receptors were obtained from a female donor with ankylosing spondylitis or in good health (not recorded which). The CDR3 runs from the conserved cysteine through the conserved F or W. The D gene is left open where the match is weak. Size values are once, few and many counts, or a class for expanded clones, and some rows have none.

TRBV9	14	TRBJ2-5	.	TRBD1	CASSQRTGTETQYF	TGTGCCAGCAGCCAAAGGACAGGGACAGAGACCCAGTACTTC
TRBV9	14	TRBJ2-7	many	.	CASSPTFWGIEQYF	TGTGCCAGCAGCCCAACTTTCTGGGGGATCGAGCAGTACTTC
TRBV9	16	TRBJ2-7	many	.	CASSVGAGARSYEQYF	TGTGCCAGCAGCGTAGGAGCAGGGGCTAGATCCTACGAGCAGTACTTC
TRBV9	16	TRBJ2-3	many	.	CASSVRTAPSTDTQYF	TGTGCCAGCAGCGTAAGGACAGCCCCTAGCACAGATACGCAGTATTTT
TRBV9	16	TRBJ2-1	many	.	CASSVGAGAAYNEQFF	TGTGCCAGCAGCGTAGGGGCGGGGGCAGCATACAATGAGCAGTTCTTC
TRBV9	13	TRBJ2-1	medium-sized	TRBD1	CASTRDRDNEQFF	TGTGCCAGCACCAGGGACAGGGACAATGAGCAGTTCTTC
TRBV9	13	TRBJ2-3	medium-sized	.	CASSVGTTDTQYF	TGTGCCAGCAGCGTCGGAACCACAGATACGCAGTATTTT
TRBV9	15	TRBJ2-5	many	TRBD1	CASSVAPGQQETQYF	TGTGCCAGCAGCGTAGCCCCGGGACAGCAAGAGACCCAGTACTTC
TRBV9	16	TRBJ2-5	many	.	CASSVGLARSQETQYF	TGTGCCAGCAGCGTAGGCCTGGCGCGTTCCCAAGAGACCCAGTACTTC
TRBV9	15	TRBJ2-3	many	.	CASSVARFSTDTQYF	TGTGCCAGCAGCGTAGCGCGATTTAGCACAGATACGCAGTATTTT